What follows are 22 T cell receptor beta chains derived from one specimen sequenced in a study of shared clonotypes between healthy human individuals. Sequencing was performed with immunoSEQ multiplex PCR; in TCRdb, only in-frame clones are kept and a portion is missing. This table holds 2,500,000 or so clones, approximately 94% found once. Sequenced material: naive CD4+ T cells from PBMCs. The subset was: CD45RA+ positively selected. The origin of the receptors is a man aged 18 to 30 in good health. Some clones in this sample may be carry-over from other donors' samples.

A word on this clone: The same CDR3 can be traced to other DNA sequences in this sample. The gene calls are TRBV30 and TRBJ2-5; 8 bases match TRBD1. Germline V gives CDR1 GTSNPN, CDR2 SVGIG (reference sequence). This CDR3 contains 15 residues. V trimming: 3 bases; J trimming: 1 base; junction bases outside the gene matches: 7. CDR3 DNA sequence: TGTGCCTGGAGCGTCGGGACAGGTCCCCAAGAGACCCAGTACTTC. It encodes CAWSVGTGPQETQYF. Complete variable domain (other parts from reference TRBV30 and TRBJ2-5): SQTIHQWPATLVQPVGSPLSLECTVEGTSNPNLYWYRQAAGRGLQLLFYSVGIGQISSEVPQNLSASRPQDRQFILSSKKLLLSDSGFYLCAWSVGTGPQETQYFGPGTRLLVL.

Notes on this clone: This CDR3 is also generated by other DNA sequences in the sample. The chain has TRBV28 and TRBJ2-4; 7 nucleotides match TRBD2. Looked up from germline, CDR1 is MDHEN and CDR2 is SYDVKM. CDR3 size: 15 residues. With V trimmed by 4 bases and J by 0 bases, 3 bases remained unmatched. The CDR3 loop reads CASSSSGIAKNIQYF. CDR3 bases: TGTGCCAGCAGTTCAAGCGGGATAGCCAAAAACATTCAGTACTTC.

V usage is TRBV11-2 and J usage is TRBJ2-3; D gene uncertain. The V and J ends lost 3 bases and 4 bases respectively, with 8 bases between them. The CDR3 length is 13 residues. CDR1 is SGHAT and CDR2 is FQNNGV in the germline V gene. The CDR3 DNA reads as TGTGCCAGCAGCTTGTATGGGGCAGATACGCAGTATTTT. Translating it yields CASSLYGADTQYF.

V gene TRBV30 combines with J gene TRBJ1-3; D not certain. Trimming stripped 3 bases from V and 0 bases from J, with 9 bases between. This CDR3 is 14 amino acids long. Per germline, CDR1 GTSNPN and CDR2 SVGIG (reference sequence). The CDR3 sequence: CAWRDGSSGNTIYF. The CDR3 nucleotides are TGTGCCTGGAGGGACGGAAGCTCTGGAAACACCATATATTTT.

The CDR3 here is CASSLAGGGETQYF. The DNA of the CDR3 is TGCGCCAGCAGCTTAGCGGGAGGGGGGGAGACCCAGTACTTC. The chain has TRBV10-1 and TRBJ2-5; 11 bases fit TRBD2. The J segment lost 5 bases and the V segment lost 6 bases, leaving 5 bases of the junction unmatched. Germline V lookup: CDR1 WNHNN, CDR2 SYGVQD (reference sequence). The CDR3 is made up of 14 amino acids.

V and J are TRBV2 and TRBJ2-4, with 8 bases identical to TRBD1. Germline V gene lookup returns CDR1 SNHLY and CDR2 FYNNEI. The CDR3 spans 13 residues. V shed 6 bases, J shed 8 bases, and the junction held 6 bases outside the gene matches. The CDR3 reads CASRGTGGHIQYF. CDR3 DNA sequence: TGTGCCAGCAGAGGGACAGGAGGGCACATTCAGTACTTC.

The V call is TRBV28, the J call TRBJ1-2; D is unresolved. The CDR3 runs to 15 residues. Germline values: CDR1 MDHEN, CDR2 SYDVKM. V was pared by 5 bases and J by 4 bases, with 17 bases between. The CDR3 protein is CASSPPSPRGYGYTF. CDR3 nucleotides: TGTGCCAGCAGTCCCCCGAGCCCTCGGGGCTATGGCTACACCTTC.

The rearrangement uses TRBV4-1 and TRBJ1-5; 7 nucleotides align to TRBD1. The trim removed 4 bases at V and 6 bases at J, leaving 12 bases unmatched. CDR1 is MGHRA, CDR2 YSYEKL, per germline. The CDR3 contains 16 residues. In nucleotides, the CDR3 is TGCGCCAGCAGCCCGCAAGAGACAGGGAGAAGTCAGCCCCAGCATTTT. As protein: CASSPQETGRSQPQHF.

Comment on this clone: The identical CDR3 is also encoded by other nucleotide sequences in the sample. The chain has TRBV5-4 and TRBJ2-5, with D unclear. V dropped 3 bases and J dropped 2 bases, with 5 bases sitting between them. CDR1 SGHNT and CDR2 YYREEE come from the germline V gene (reference sequence). CDR3 length: 12 residues. The CDR3 sequence: CASSWPQETQYF. CDR3 bases: TGTGCCAGCAGCTGGCCTCAAGAGACCCAGTACTTC.

This chain connects TRBV6-6 to TRBJ1-1, with a weak D call TRBD1 (5 bases). CDR1 MNHNY and CDR2 SVGAGI come from the germline V gene (reference sequence). This CDR3 spans 12 amino acids. V shed 3 bases and J shed 6 bases, with 8 bases lying between them. This CDR3 reads CASSYLGPEAFF. The CDR3 nucleotides are TGTGCCAGCAGTTATTTGGGGCCTGAAGCTTTCTTT.

This chain connects TRBV5-4 to TRBJ1-1, with 10 bases fitting TRBD1. V trimming: 0 bases; J trimming: 3 bases; junction bases outside the gene matches: 5. The V gene's germline CDR1 is SGHNT and CDR2 YYREEE (reference sequence). This CDR3 spans 16 amino acids. CDR3 protein: CASSLGDRGPYTEAFF. The CDR3 DNA reads as TGTGCCAGCAGCTTGGGAGACAGGGGGCCATACACTGAAGCTTTCTTT.

The chain has TRBV2 and TRBJ2-2; perhaps TRBD2 as D (6 bases). Germline V CDR1 and CDR2: SNHLY, FYNNEI. The V end was cut by 7 bases, the J end by 0 bases, with 15 bases between. The CDR3 sequence is 16 residues long. CDR3 sequence (DNA): TGTGCCAGCAATCAGTACGGGAGTCCGAACACCGGGGAGCTGTTTTTT. It yields the protein CASNQYGSPNTGELFF.

The rearrangement links TRBV27 to TRBJ2-7; possibly TRBD2 for D (6 bases). Deletions cut 4 bases from V and 2 bases from J, with 15 bases between. CDR3 length equals 15 residues. The V gene's germline CDR1 is MNHEY and CDR2 SMNVEV (reference sequence). Written as DNA, the CDR3 is TGTGCCAGCAGTTGGGACGGGACTGAAACCTACGAGCAGTACTTC. Translated, it gives CASSWDGTETYEQYF.

The chain has TRBV27 and TRBJ2-2; TRBD2 agrees at 11 bases. Germline V gives CDR1 MNHEY, CDR2 SMNVEV (reference sequence). Germline trimming cut 6 bases from V and 4 bases from J; bases unmatched to any gene: 4. This CDR3 is built from 15 residues. The CDR3 coding sequence is TGTGCCAGCAGACTAGCGGGAGCGGGCACCGGGGAGCTGTTTTTT. Translated: CASRLAGAGTGELFF.

This clone was detected only once. The chain employs TRBV6-5 and TRBJ1-2; 7 bases are shared with TRBD1. The CDR3 loop spans 16 amino acids. The ends lost 2 bases at V and 5 bases at J; junction bases unmatched: 11. CDR1 and CDR2 from the germline V gene are MNHEY and SVGAGI. The CDR3, as DNA: TGTGCCAGCAGTTACCTACTTGGGACAGCGATTTATGGCTACACCTTC. It codes for CASSYLLGTAIYGYTF.

The rearrangement links TRBV28 to TRBJ2-1, with D perhaps TRBD1 or TRBD2 (6 bases each). The V end lost 2 bases, the J end lost 6 bases, and 14 bases lay between the germline ends. This CDR3 is 15 amino acids long. From germline, CDR1 is MDHEN and CDR2 SYDVKM. CDR3 sequence: CASSLAGGGGNEQFF. Written as DNA, the CDR3 is TGTGCCAGCAGTTTAGCAGGAGGAGGGGGCAATGAGCAGTTCTTC.

This clone has a single count. The chain is built from TRBV5-5 and TRBJ1-5; 7 positions match TRBD1. Germline loops: CDR1 SGHKS, CDR2 YYEKEE (reference sequence). CDR3 length: 14 residues. V trimming: 5 bases; J trimming: 5 bases; junction bases outside the gene matches: 7. The CDR3 nucleotides are TGTGCCAGCAGTCTCGGGACAGCCGATCAGCCCCAGCATTTT. Its protein is CASSLGTADQPQHF.

V and J are TRBV28 and TRBJ1-6, with D unresolved. Germline CDR1 and CDR2: MDHEN and SYDVKM. The CDR3 covers 15 residues. The germline V and J ends were trimmed by 4 bases and 3 bases, with 10 bases remaining between them. CDR3 DNA: TGTGCCAGCAGTTCACCTCCCGTCTATAATTCACCCCTCCACTTT. Residues: CASSSPPVYNSPLHF.

This sequence joins TRBV10-3 and TRBJ1-1, with D possibly TRBD1 on 5 matching bases. The germline V and J ends were trimmed by 8 bases and 10 bases, with 20 bases remaining between them. This CDR3 contains 13 residues. Germline V lookup: CDR1 ENHRY, CDR2 SYGVKD. The CDR3 DNA follows: TGTGCCATCGAGGGACGAGACCGTAGGGGAGCTTTCTTT. The encoded protein is CAIEGRDRRGAFF.

This clone appeared once. The chain carries TRBV9 and TRBJ2-3; D not certain. V gave up 4 bases and J gave up 6 bases, with 9 bases separating them. This CDR3 is 12 amino acids long. Germline assignment: CDR1 SGDLS and CDR2 YYNGEE. CDR3 protein: CASSLVPDTQYF. The CDR3 DNA reads TGTGCCAGCAGCTTAGTTCCGGATACGCAGTATTTT.

The genes are TRBV5-1 and TRBJ1-2; D is undetermined. The CDR3 extends over 13 amino acids. The V and J ends lost 0 bases and 4 bases respectively, with 7 bases between them. Germline loops: CDR1 SGHRS, CDR2 YFSETQ. CDR3 DNA sequence: TGCGCCAGCAGCTTGGTGGCTAGCTATGGCTACACCTTC. It encodes CASSLVASYGYTF.

In this sample, this clone turned up once. The chain has TRBV29-1 and TRBJ1-1; D might be TRBD1 (6 bases). CDR3 length: 13 amino acids. Trimming cost V 6 bases and J 3 bases, with 14 bases left between them. Germline CDR1 SQVTM, CDR2 ANQGSEA. The CDR3 bases are TGCAGCGTGGGATGGGGGCGGGACACTGAAGCTTTCTTT. Amino acid sequence: CSVGWGRDTEAFF. Combining the CDR3 with reference TRBV29-1 and TRBJ1-1 gives the whole variable domain SAVISQKPSRDICQRGTSLTIQCQVDSQVTMMFWYRQQPGQSLTLIATANQGSEATYESGFVIDKFPISRPNLTFSTLTVSNMSPEDSSIYLCSVGWGRDTEAFFGQGTRLTVV.